This T cell receptor beta chain was identified during a study of T cells in Graves' hyperthyroidism and ophthalmopathy. In germline, CDR1 is SNHLY, CDR2 FYNNEI. V dropped 4 bases and J dropped 2 bases, with 15 bases sitting between them. This CDR3 region has 16 residues. This clonotype was counted many times. RNA transcripts served as the template for amplifying TCR beta CDR3 regions. During a first-round RT-PCR of the TCR CDR3, the HTBI primer set was used. From the multiplex PCR reads, TCRdb called clonotypes with MiXCR, one entry per CDR3 protein. The repertoire holds around 450,000 distinct CDR3 sequences, with 15% to 18% as singletons.

Sequencing used blood. This receptor was identified in a woman aged 18-29 years with Graves' hyperthyroidism. This chain links TRBV2 with TRBJ1-5; TRBD1 might be the D (6 bases). CDR3 sequence: CASSAPGGGGNQPQHF. CDR3 in DNA: TGTGCCAGCAGTGCCCCGGGGGGCGGTGGCAATCAGCCCCAGCATTTT.